This TCR beta chain was captured in a study of response to subunit inactivated influenza vaccine. From the RT-PCR reads, TCRdb called clonotypes with MiXCR, one entry per CDR3 protein. The sample includes roughly 460,000 distinct CDR3 sequences, 9.5% to 12% of them seen just once. After removal of 3 bases from V and 3 bases from J, the junction contained 6 bases not matched to a gene. The CDR3 loop spans 15 amino acids. This receptor was taken from a man in his fifties or sixties who received an inactivated influenza vaccine. Sequencing used PBMCs from blood, obtained roughly 47 days after vaccination. V usage is TRBV12-3 or TRBV12-4 and J usage is TRBJ2-3, with 7 positions matching TRBD1. Here the CDR3 reads CASSFWGTETDTQYF. The CDR3 DNA follows: TGTGCCAGCAGTTTTTGGGGGACAGAAACAGATACGCAGTATTTT.